This passage covers 21 T cell receptor beta chains from one sample sequenced in a study of blood T cells in healthy people across ages. Next came a second PCR, run for 7 to 11 cycles, which used a sample-barcoded 5' primer along with a J-beta primer mix. Via MiXCR, TCRdb re-called the 5' RACE reads, giving one row per CDR3 protein. The data hold around 650,000 distinct CDR3 sequences, with around 43% observed a single time. The sequencing input was blood. The receptors here all came from an older man in good health.

This clonotype came up a few times. The chain uses TRBV19 and TRBJ2-1; D possibly corresponds to TRBD2 (5 bases). The CDR3 runs 15 residues. CDR1 and CDR2 (germline): LNHDA, SQIVND (reference sequence). The ends were cut back, 3 bases at V and 9 bases at J, with 18 bases in the middle. CDR3 in amino acids: CASSMALVPSGEQFF. The CDR3 coding sequence is TGTGCCAGTAGTATGGCACTAGTTCCCTCGGGTGAGCAGTTCTTC.

This clonotype has just a few counts. The chain is built from TRBV13 and TRBJ2-1, with 10 bases identical to TRBD2. With V trimmed by 5 bases and J by 5 bases, 6 bases remained unmatched. The CDR3 spans 15 residues. The germline V gene encodes CDR1 PRHDT and CDR2 FYEKMQ (reference sequence). The CDR3 here is CASSPGLARDNEQFF. DNA of the CDR3: TGTGCCAGCAGCCCGGGACTAGCGAGAGACAATGAGCAGTTCTTC.

The gene calls are TRBV30 and TRBJ1-2; 8 nucleotides match TRBD1. Unmatched junction bases numbered 11, after V lost 0 bases and J lost 8 bases. In germline, CDR1 is GTSNPN, CDR2 SVGIG (reference sequence). CDR3 length: 15 amino acids. CDR3 nucleotides: TGTGCCTGGAGTGTAAAGGCAGGGGGCTTTAACGGCTACACCTTC. It yields the protein CAWSVKAGGFNGYTF. Using reference TRBV30 and TRBJ1-2 for the parts outside the CDR3, the full variable domain is SQTIHQWPATLVQPVGSPLSLECTVEGTSNPNLYWYRQAAGRGLQLLFYSVGIGQISSEVPQNLSASRPQDRQFILSSKKLLLSDSGFYLCAWSVKAGGFNGYTFGSGTRLTVV.

This clonotype was seen a few times. The V gene is TRBV2, the J gene TRBJ2-7; tentatively, D is TRBD1 (6 bases). Trimming stripped 6 bases from V and 4 bases from J, with 10 bases between. This CDR3 is built from 12 residues. Germline values: CDR1 SNHLY, CDR2 FYNNEI. CDR3 DNA: TGTGCCAGCAGACAGGGTTTGTACGAGCAGTACTTC. This codes for CASRQGLYEQYF.

Many counts were recorded for this clonotype. The J gene is TRBJ2-7, the V gene TRBV29-1; 8 bases agree with TRBD1. CDR3 size: 15 residues. J gave up 3 bases and V 1 base, and 8 bases lay outside the gene matches. CDR1 is SQVTM, CDR2 ANQGSEA, per germline. CDR3 amino acids: CSVEGARDRNYEQYF. The CDR3 DNA sequence: TGCAGCGTTGAAGGGGCGAGGGACAGGAACTACGAGCAGTACTTC.

In this sample, this clonotype turned up a few times. The chain is built from TRBV29-1 and TRBJ2-4; TRBD2 aligns across 7 bases. TRBJ2-7 matches the DNA end more closely, so the J call is doubtful. Germline CDR1 SQVTM, CDR2 ANQGSEA. The CDR3 is made up of 12 amino acids. The CDR3 here is CSVGERDGEQYF. In nucleotides, the CDR3 is TGCAGCGTGGGGGAGCGGGACGGCGAGCAGTACTTC.

The gene calls are TRBV3-1 and TRBJ2-5; D not certain. The germline V and J ends were trimmed by 4 bases and 7 bases, with 4 bases remaining between them. Germline CDR1 is LGHDT and CDR2 is YNNKEL (reference sequence). CDR3 length equals 10 residues. CDR3 amino acids: CASSRGTQYF. In DNA form, the CDR3 reads TGTGCCAGCAGCCGGGGGACCCAGTACTTC.

The CDR3 loop is CAWRGGQGAGELFF. CDR3 coding DNA: TGTGCCTGGAGAGGAGGACAGGGTGCAGGGGAGCTGTTTTTT. The chain uses TRBV30 and TRBJ2-2; 8 bases match TRBD1. V lost 3 bases, J lost 8 bases, and 8 bases stayed unmatched. Germline lookup yields CDR1 GTSNPN and CDR2 SVGIG (reference sequence). CDR3 length: 14 amino acids.

The rearrangement joins TRBV20-1 to TRBJ2-1, with 8 positions matching TRBD2. This CDR3 has 15 amino acids. Germline V gene data show CDR1 as DFQATT and CDR2 as SNEGSKA (reference sequence). The trim removed 0 bases at V and 4 bases at J, leaving 5 bases unmatched. The CDR3 sequence: CSAREGAGGYNEQFF. CDR3 nucleotides: TGCAGTGCTAGAGAGGGGGCGGGGGGATACAATGAGCAGTTCTTC.

This chain uses TRBV4-1 with TRBJ2-3; perhaps D is TRBD1 or TRBD2 (5 bases each). The length of the CDR3 is 13 residues. V lost 3 bases and J 8 bases, leaving 12 bases between the germline ends. Germline values: CDR1 MGHRA, CDR2 YSYEKL. The CDR3 loop is CASSQGVRCTQYF. DNA for the CDR3: TGCGCCAGCAGCCAGGGGGTTAGGTGTACGCAGTATTTT.

This chain's CDR3 is CASSEVRDEKLFF. CDR3 nucleotides: TGTGCCAGCAGTGAAGTTCGAGATGAAAAACTGTTTTTT. The chain has TRBV2 and TRBJ1-4; no clear D. The germline V and J ends were trimmed by 1 base and 6 bases, with 6 bases remaining between them. Per the germline V gene, CDR1 is SNHLY and CDR2 is FYNNEI. This CDR3 contains 13 residues. The full variable domain, its missing parts supplied by reference TRBV2 and TRBJ1-4, is EPEVTQTPSHQVTQMGQEVILRCVPISNHLYFYWYRQILGQKVEFLVSFYNNEISEKSEIFDDQFSVERPDGSNFTLKIRSTKLEDSAMYFCASSEVRDEKLFFGSGTQLSVL.

The chain combines TRBV7-6 with TRBJ2-1; D ambiguous. The CDR3 is 14 residues long. The germline gives CDR1 SGHVS, CDR2 FNYEAQ. The ends were cut back, 1 base at V and 4 bases at J, with 8 bases in the middle. This CDR3 is CASSLDFSYNEQFF. The CDR3 coding sequence is TGTGCCAGCAGCTTAGATTTTTCATACAATGAGCAGTTCTTC.

The gene calls are TRBV12-3 or TRBV12-4 and TRBJ2-7; 9 nucleotides agree with TRBD2. V trimming: 6 bases; J trimming: 3 bases; junction bases outside the gene matches: 3. The length of the CDR3 is 13 residues. The CDR3 nucleotides read TGTGCCAGCAGGGTAGCGGGGGACTACGAGCAGTACTTC. It yields the protein CASRVAGDYEQYF.

Worth noting for this clonotype: One end of the junction is discordant with germline, which a read error may explain. This CDR3 reads CANTGQNTEAFF. The CDR3 DNA follows: TGTGCCAACACAGGACAGAACACGGAAGCTTTCTTT. V usage is TRBV19 and J usage is TRBJ1-1, with D possibly matching TRBD1 (6 bases). CDR1 and CDR2 (germline): LNHDA, SQIVND (reference sequence). The CDR3 is 12 residues long.

The gene calls are TRBV24-1 and TRBJ2-3, with 9 bases identical to TRBD1. This CDR3 has 15 residues. J lost 6 bases, V lost 4 bases, and 7 bases had no gene match. The germline V gene has CDR1 KGHDR and CDR2 SFDVKD. CDR3 DNA sequence: TGTGCCACCAGTGACAACGGACAGGGGTGGGATACGCAGTATTTT. Protein sequence: CATSDNGQGWDTQYF.

The chain is built from TRBV5-6 and TRBJ2-5; 7 positions agree with TRBD1. The CDR3 extends over 15 amino acids. The junction had 4 bases not matched to a gene; V was cut back by 0 bases and J by 2 bases. Germline loops: CDR1 SGHDT, CDR2 YYEEEE. CDR3 sequence: CASSLVDRVQETQYF. For the CDR3, the DNA is TGTGCCAGCAGCTTGGTAGACAGGGTTCAAGAGACCCAGTACTTC.

This clonotype appeared once. The chain employs TRBV7-9 and TRBJ2-1, with 15 bases aligning to TRBD2. This CDR3 region has 20 residues. With V trimmed by 3 bases and J by 0 bases, 9 bases remained unmatched. CDR1 SEHNR and CDR2 FQNEAQ come from the germline V gene (reference sequence). The CDR3 sequence is CASSLGVPGLAGGSYNEQFF. CDR3 nucleotides: TGTGCCAGCAGCTTGGGCGTACCGGGACTAGCGGGAGGCTCCTACAATGAGCAGTTCTTC. The full variable domain, its missing parts supplied by reference TRBV7-9 and TRBJ2-1, is DTGVSQNPRHKITKRGQNVTFRCDPISEHNRLYWYRQTLGQGPEFLTYFQNEAQLEKSRLLSDRFSAERPKGSFSTLEIQRTEQGDSAMYLCASSLGVPGLAGGSYNEQFFGPGTRLTVL.

This sequence joins TRBV5-1 and TRBJ2-1, with 7 positions matching TRBD2. V lost 4 bases and J lost 9; bases outside the gene matches: 7. CDR3 size: 13 residues. CDR1 and CDR2 from the germline V gene are SGHRS and YFSETQ. CDR3 amino acids: CASSRTSIAEQFF. The DNA for the CDR3 is TGCGCCAGCAGCCGGACTAGTATAGCTGAGCAGTTCTTC.

Many counts were recorded for this clonotype. The chain links TRBV7-2 to TRBJ2-3, with TRBD2 identical over 10 bases. Germline V gives CDR1 SGHTA, CDR2 FQGNSA. Trimming removed 4 bases from V and 5 bases from J; junction bases left unmatched: 3. The CDR3 runs to 14 residues. CDR3 coding DNA: TGTGCCAGCAGCTCAAGACTAGCGGGAGATACGCAGTATTTT. Translation gives CASSSRLAGDTQYF.

CDR3 nucleotides: TGTGCCTGGAGTACCTTCGAAAAACTGTTTTTT. Translation: CAWSTFEKLFF. The J gene is TRBJ1-4, the V gene TRBV30; D ambiguous. V shed 2 bases and J shed 8 bases, with 6 bases lying between them. Germline V lookup: CDR1 GTSNPN, CDR2 SVGIG (reference sequence). CDR3 length: 11 amino acids.

This chain connects TRBV27 to TRBJ2-5; a possible D gene is TRBD2 (7 bases). The J call may not be correct, given that the DNA end is closer to TRBJ2-7. Germline assignment: CDR1 MNHEY and CDR2 SMNVEV (reference sequence). The CDR3 contains 12 residues. The CDR3 loop is CASGRGAYEQYF. As DNA, the CDR3 is TGTGCCAGCGGGAGGGGGGCCTACGAGCAGTACTTC.